Shown below are 5 T cell receptor beta chains from a single sample sequenced in a study of T cells after yellow fever vaccination. TCRdb itself ran the 5' RACE reads through MiXCR, one entry per CDR3 protein. The sample has some 350,000 distinct CDR3 sequences, 8.7% seen once. Source: PBMCs, taken on the day of the first yellow fever vaccination. Every receptor here comes from a young man who received the YFV17D yellow fever vaccine.

This clonotype was picked up a small number of times. This sequence joins TRBV6-2 or TRBV6-3 and TRBJ2-3; no firm D call. Trimming took off 0 bases at V and 4 bases at J, with 11 bases between the two ends. Looked up from germline, CDR1 is MNHEY and CDR2 is SVGEGT. CDR3 length: 15 amino acids. DNA of the CDR3: TGTGCCAGCAGTTACTCGACCCTTTTCCCAGATACGCAGTATTTT. This sequence encodes CASSYSTLFPDTQYF.

This rearrangement joins TRBV6-5 to TRBJ2-3; D is uncertain. The V end was cut by 2 bases, the J end by 1 base, with 10 bases between. Germline V gives CDR1 MNHEY, CDR2 SVGAGI. This CDR3 is 15 amino acids long. CDR3 sequence: CASSYSFWGTDTQYF. In DNA form, the CDR3 reads TGTGCCAGCAGTTACAGTTTTTGGGGCACAGATACGCAGTATTTT.

The chain recombines TRBV18 with TRBJ1-1; D gene ambiguous. Germline V gene sequence: CDR1 KGHSH, CDR2 LQKENI. Trimming removed 3 bases at V and 3 bases at J, with 11 bases between. The CDR3 is made up of 14 amino acids. The DNA of the CDR3 is TGTGCCAGCTCACCTAGGTCGTCGGACACTGAAGCTTTCTTT. Translated, it gives CASSPRSSDTEAFF.

The chain carries TRBV6-1 and TRBJ2-7; a weak D match, TRBD2 (7 bases). The CDR3 runs 16 residues. Germline CDR1 and CDR2: MNHNS and SASEGT. Trimming removed 0 bases from V and 0 bases from J, with 12 bases in between. CDR3 protein: CASSEAMGGASYEQYV. CDR3 DNA sequence: TGTGCCAGCAGTGAAGCCATGGGGGGGGCCTCCTACGAGCAGTACGTC.

The chain links TRBV29-1 to TRBJ2-4, with 12 positions matching TRBD2. The CDR3 is made up of 13 amino acids. With 7 bases clipped from V and 6 bases from J, the junction kept 4 bases outside the gene matches. From germline, CDR1 is SQVTM and CDR2 ANQGSEA. The CDR3 here is CSGSSGGGNIQYF. As DNA, the CDR3 is TGCAGCGGTTCTAGCGGGGGGGGAAACATTCAGTACTTC.